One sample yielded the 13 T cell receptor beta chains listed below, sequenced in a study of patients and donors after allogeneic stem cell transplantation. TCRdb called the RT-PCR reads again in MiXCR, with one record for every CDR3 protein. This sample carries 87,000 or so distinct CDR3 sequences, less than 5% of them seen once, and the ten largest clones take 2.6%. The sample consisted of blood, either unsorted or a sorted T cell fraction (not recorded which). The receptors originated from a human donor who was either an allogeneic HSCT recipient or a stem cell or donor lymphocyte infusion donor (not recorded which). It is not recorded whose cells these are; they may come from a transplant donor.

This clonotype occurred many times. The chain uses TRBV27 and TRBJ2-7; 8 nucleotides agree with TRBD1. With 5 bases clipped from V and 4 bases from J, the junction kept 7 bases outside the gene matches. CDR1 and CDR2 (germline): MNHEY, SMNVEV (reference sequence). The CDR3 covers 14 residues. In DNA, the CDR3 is TGTGCCAGCAGTCTCAGACAGGGGTCTTACGAGCAGTACTTC. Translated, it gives CASSLRQGSYEQYF.

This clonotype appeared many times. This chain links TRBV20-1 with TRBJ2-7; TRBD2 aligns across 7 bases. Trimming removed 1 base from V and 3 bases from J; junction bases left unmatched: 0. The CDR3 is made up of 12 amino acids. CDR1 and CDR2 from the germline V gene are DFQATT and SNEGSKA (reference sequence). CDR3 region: CSARGTSYEQYF. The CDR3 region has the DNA TGCAGTGCTAGAGGGACTAGCTACGAGCAGTACTTC.

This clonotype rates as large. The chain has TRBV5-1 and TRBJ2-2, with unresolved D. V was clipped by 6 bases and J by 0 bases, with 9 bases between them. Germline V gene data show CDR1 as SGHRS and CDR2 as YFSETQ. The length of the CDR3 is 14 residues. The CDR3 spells CASKSSTNTGELFF. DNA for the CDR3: TGCGCCAGCAAGAGTTCTACGAACACCGGGGAGCTGTTTTTT.

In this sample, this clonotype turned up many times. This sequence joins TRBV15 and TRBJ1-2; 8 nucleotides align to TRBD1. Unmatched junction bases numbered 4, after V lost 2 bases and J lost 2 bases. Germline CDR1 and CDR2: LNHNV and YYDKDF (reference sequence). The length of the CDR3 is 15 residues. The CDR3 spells CATSRQGAGNYGYTF. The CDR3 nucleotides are TGTGCCACCAGCAGACAGGGGGCGGGGAACTATGGCTACACCTTC.

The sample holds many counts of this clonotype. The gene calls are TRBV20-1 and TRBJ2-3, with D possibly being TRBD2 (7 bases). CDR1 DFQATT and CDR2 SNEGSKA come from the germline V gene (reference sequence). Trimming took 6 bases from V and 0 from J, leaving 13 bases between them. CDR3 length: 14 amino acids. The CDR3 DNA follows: TGCAGTGCCGCCGGGGGGCCGAGCACAGATACGCAGTATTTT. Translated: CSAAGGPSTDTQYF.

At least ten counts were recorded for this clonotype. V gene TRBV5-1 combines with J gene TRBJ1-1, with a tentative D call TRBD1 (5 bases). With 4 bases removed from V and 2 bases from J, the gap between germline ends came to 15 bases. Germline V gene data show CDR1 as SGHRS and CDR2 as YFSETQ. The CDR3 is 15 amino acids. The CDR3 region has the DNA TGCGCCAGCAGCGTTGGAGGGGAAATCAACACTGAAGCTTTCTTT. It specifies CASSVGGEINTEAFF.

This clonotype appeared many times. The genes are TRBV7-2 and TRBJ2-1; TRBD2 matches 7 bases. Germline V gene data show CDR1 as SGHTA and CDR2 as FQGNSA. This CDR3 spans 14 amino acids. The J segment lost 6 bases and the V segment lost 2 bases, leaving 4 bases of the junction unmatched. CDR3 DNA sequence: TGTGCCAGCAGCTTAAGCGGGGCCTCCAATGAGCAGTTCTTC. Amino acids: CASSLSGASNEQFF.

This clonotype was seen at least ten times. The CDR3 coding sequence is TGTGCCAGCAGCTCCGGACTTTGGGACACCGGGGAGCTGTTTTTT. Protein product: CASSSGLWDTGELFF. This rearrangement joins TRBV7-3 to TRBJ2-2, with D maybe TRBD2 (5 bases). The germline V gene encodes CDR1 SGHTA and CDR2 FQGTGA. This CDR3 region has 15 residues. V lost 4 bases and J lost 3, with 12 bases in between.

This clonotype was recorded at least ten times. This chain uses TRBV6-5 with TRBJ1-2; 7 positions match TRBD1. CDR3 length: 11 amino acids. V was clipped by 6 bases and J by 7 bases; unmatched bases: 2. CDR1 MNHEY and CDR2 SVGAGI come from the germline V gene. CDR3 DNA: TGTGCCAGCAGACAGGGGTTTGGCTACACCTTC. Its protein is CASRQGFGYTF.

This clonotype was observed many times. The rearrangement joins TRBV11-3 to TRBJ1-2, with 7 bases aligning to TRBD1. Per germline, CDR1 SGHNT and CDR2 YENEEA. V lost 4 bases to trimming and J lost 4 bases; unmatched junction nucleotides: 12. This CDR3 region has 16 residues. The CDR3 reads CASSSSSGTAIYGYTF. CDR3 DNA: TGTGCCAGCAGCTCCTCTTCCGGGACAGCGATCTATGGCTACACCTTC.

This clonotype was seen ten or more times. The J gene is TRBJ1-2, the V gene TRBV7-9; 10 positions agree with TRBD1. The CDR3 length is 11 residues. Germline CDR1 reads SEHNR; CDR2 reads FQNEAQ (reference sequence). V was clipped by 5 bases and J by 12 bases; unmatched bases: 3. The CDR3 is CASSPGTGDTF. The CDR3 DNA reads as TGTGCCAGCAGCCCCGGGACAGGGGACACCTTC.

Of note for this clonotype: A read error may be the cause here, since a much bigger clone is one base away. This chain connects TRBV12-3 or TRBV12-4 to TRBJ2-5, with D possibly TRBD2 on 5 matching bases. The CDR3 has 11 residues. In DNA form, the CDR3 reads TGTGTCAGCAGCGGACAAGAGACCCAGTACTTC. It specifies CVSSGQETQYF.

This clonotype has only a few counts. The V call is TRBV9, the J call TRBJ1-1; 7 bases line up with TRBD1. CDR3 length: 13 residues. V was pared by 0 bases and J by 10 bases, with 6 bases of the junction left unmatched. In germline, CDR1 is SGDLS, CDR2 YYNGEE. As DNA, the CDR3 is TGTGCCAGCAGCGTAGGGACAGGCAGCAGAGCTTTCTTT. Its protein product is CASSVGTGSRAFF.